Listed here is a single T cell receptor (beta chain). These data belong to a study of blood T cell repertoires in COVID-19. The overall study: Spain, Italy and the United States supplied samples that represented acute and convalescent COVID-19. Sample material is recorded as cDNA or gDNA derived from T cells, B-cell-depleted T cells, or PBMCs.

Authors' methods: By means of reference gene primer amplification, nucleated cell counts were estimated. Measured with immunoSEQ multiplex PCR; TCRdb has only the in-frame clones, and not every one. D and trimming come from the DNA, and the V and J calls and clone size come from that table. Among approximately 28,000 clones, over 80% were seen once, and the ten largest hold approximately 3%. The sequence was collected from a human donor in a cohort sampled during active COVID-19. Sequencing used peripheral blood.

CDR3 region: CATTGGYEQYF. The DNA of the CDR3 is TGTGCCACGACAGGGGGCTACGAGCAGTACTTC. The rearrangement links TRBV24-1 to TRBJ2-7; 9 bases fit TRBD1. Germline V gene sequence: CDR1 KGHDR, CDR2 SFDVKD. The CDR3 covers 11 residues. V shed 10 bases and J 3 bases; nucleotides not matched to a gene: 0.